This TCR beta chain was sequenced for a study of T cell responses to AZD1222 COVID-19 vaccine. In its sample, this clone was seen once. Measured with immunoSEQ multiplex PCR; TCRdb has only the in-frame clones, and not every one. The sample shows about 260,000 clones, over 85% of them seen only once. Germline trimming cut 8 bases from V and 8 bases from J; bases unmatched to any gene: 13. This CDR3 comprises 15 residues. Looked up from germline, CDR1 is SEHNR and CDR2 is FQNEAQ (reference sequence). This specimen was peripheral blood, taken on day 0 of AZD1222 vaccination. The chain combines TRBV7-9 with TRBJ1-4, with TRBD1 matching over 8 bases. The TCR was taken from an adult in good health. The CDR3 loop reads CASLLSGQVGEKLFF. The CDR3 region has the DNA TGTGCCAGCTTACTCTCGGGACAGGTGGGAGAAAAACTGTTTTTT.